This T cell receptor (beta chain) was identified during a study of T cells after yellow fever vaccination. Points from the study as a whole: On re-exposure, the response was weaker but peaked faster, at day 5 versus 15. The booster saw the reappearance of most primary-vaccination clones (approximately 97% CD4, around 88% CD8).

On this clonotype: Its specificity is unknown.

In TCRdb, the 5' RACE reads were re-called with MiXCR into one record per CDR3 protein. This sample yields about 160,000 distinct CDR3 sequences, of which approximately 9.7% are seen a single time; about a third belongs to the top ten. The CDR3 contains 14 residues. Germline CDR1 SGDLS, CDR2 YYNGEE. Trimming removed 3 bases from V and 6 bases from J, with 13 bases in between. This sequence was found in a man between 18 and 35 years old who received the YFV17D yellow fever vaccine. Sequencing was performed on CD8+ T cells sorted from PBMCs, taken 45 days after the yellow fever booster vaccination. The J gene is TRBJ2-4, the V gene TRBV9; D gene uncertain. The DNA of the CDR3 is TGTGCCAGCAGCGACGGCAGAACGAGAAACATTCAGTACTTC. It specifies CASSDGRTRNIQYF.